The 7 T cell receptor beta chains reported below all come from one sample, sequenced in a study of T cell responses to AZD1222 COVID-19 vaccine. Data came from immunoSEQ multiplex PCR; TCRdb stores just in-frame clones and leaves some out. The sample shows around 95,000 clones, about 89% of them seen only once. Source: peripheral blood, taken on day 0 of MenACWY control vaccination. The source of these receptors is an adult in good health.

The chain joins TRBV5-1 to TRBJ2-2; D is ambiguous. This CDR3 spans 14 amino acids. In germline, CDR1 is SGHRS, CDR2 YFSETQ. Deletions cut 0 bases from V and 4 bases from J, with 7 bases between. The CDR3 region has the DNA TGCGCCAGCAGCTTGGGTCACAGCACCGGGGAGCTGTTTTTT. This codes for CASSLGHSTGELFF.

This chain connects TRBV5-8 to TRBJ1-5, with 10 bases fitting TRBD1. V lost 4 bases, J lost 5 bases, and 6 bases stayed unmatched. The CDR3 consists of 15 residues. The germline CDR1 and CDR2 sequences are SGHTS and YDEGEE. CDR3 bases: TGTGCCAGCAGCCCTGGGACAGGGGCCTATCAGCCCCAGCATTTT. Its protein is CASSPGTGAYQPQHF.

The V and J genes are TRBV21-1 and TRBJ2-5; the table's TRBD2 call for D was not verified on the DNA. TRBV21-1 is labeled a pseudogene. The CDR3 is 19 residues long. CDR3 coding DNA: TGTGCCAGCAGCAAAGGGCTAAGGGGACTAGCGGGAAATCAAGAGACCCAGTACTTC. It translates to CASSKGLRGLAGNQETQYF.

The V call is TRBV5-4, the J call TRBJ2-3, with TRBD2 identical over 10 bases. Trimming took 0 bases from V and 2 from J; bases not matched to a gene: 12. Per germline, CDR1 SGHNT and CDR2 YYREEE (reference sequence). This CDR3 is built from 19 residues. The chain's CDR3 is CASSLGGLAGVTFTDTQYF. The CDR3 DNA reads TGTGCCAGCAGCTTGGGGGGGCTAGCGGGAGTCACCTTCACAGATACGCAGTATTTT.

The V call is TRBV7-3, the J call TRBJ2-5; 12 positions agree with TRBD2. In germline, CDR1 is SGHTA, CDR2 FQGTGA. The CDR3 is 15 residues long. The V and J ends lost 1 base and 5 bases, in that order; junction bases with no gene match: 2. The CDR3 nucleotides read TGTGCCAGCAGCTTAAGGACTAGCGGGGAGGAGACCCAGTACTTC. This translates into CASSLRTSGEETQYF.

V usage is TRBV3-1 (or the pseudogene TRBV3-2) and J usage is TRBJ1-2; 7 positions agree with TRBD1. The CDR3 extends over 16 amino acids. Germline assignment: CDR1 LGHDT and CDR2 YNNKEL (reference sequence). Losses at the gene ends were 4 bases for V and 5 bases for J; bases not matched to a gene: 13. The CDR3 region is CASSPRTGANIYGYTF. The CDR3 DNA sequence: TGTGCCAGCAGCCCCCGGACAGGAGCCAATATTTATGGCTACACCTTC.

V gene TRBV28 combines with J gene TRBJ2-6; D remains ambiguous. This CDR3 is built from 14 residues. In germline, CDR1 is MDHEN, CDR2 SYDVKM. V dropped 5 bases and J dropped 4 bases, with 9 bases sitting between them. In DNA, the CDR3 is TGTGCCAGCAGTCTCACCCCCGGGGCCAACGTCCTGACTTTC. As protein: CASSLTPGANVLTF.